This T cell receptor beta chain was documented in a study of blood T cell repertoires in COVID-19. This CDR3 contains 17 residues. V lost 3 bases and J lost 0, with 15 bases in between. Germline V gives CDR1 ENHRY, CDR2 SYGVKD. This clone was detected only once. TCRdb keeps only in-frame clones here, not all; method: immunoSEQ multiplex PCR. The table lists approximately 150,000 clones, more than 75% of them singletons, with 4.5% to 5.5% in the top ten. The J gene is TRBJ2-1, the V gene TRBV10-3; a possible D gene is TRBD2 (5 bases). The sequence came from a human donor in a cohort sampled during active COVID-19. The sequenced material came from peripheral blood. In DNA form, the CDR3 reads TGTGCCATCAGTGATATTCGCGCCACTAGCTCCTACAATGAGCAGTTCTTC. Residues: CAISDIRATSSYNEQFF.